This T cell receptor beta chain is drawn from a study of spatial heterogeneity in lung cancer (dated by TCRdb to between 2018 and 2021). In the study overall: More beta-chain than alpha-chain transcripts were consistently detected, likely reflecting higher beta-chain transcript abundance. In the raw uncorrected reads, each unique combination of TCR and UMI appeared more than ten times on average. In tumor regions, TCR transcript counts showed a strong correlation with a T cell transcriptional module score derived from matched bulk RNA-seq. At surgery, 200 to 250 tumor regions, fewer than 85 matched nontumor lung samples and 56 PBMC samples were TCR-sequenced for both alpha and beta chains. TCR alpha and beta repertoires were quantitatively compared across multiple tumor regions, matched nontumor lung and blood in non-small cell lung cancer. TCR repertoire features were related to nonsynonymous mutation counts determined by whole-exome sequencing of tumor tissue.

Per the publication, the time point label means: sample taken at primary tumor resection. Donors were 72 patients with early-stage, untreated non-small cell lung cancer from the lung TRACERx cohort. For TCR sequencing, whole RNA was extracted from tumor and nontumor lung tissue, or from cryopreserved PBMC samples, and no cell sorting was done. Only patients for whom sufficient RNA was available from at least two tumor regions were selected for TCR sequencing. Tumor and adjacent nontumor lung specimens were reviewed by a lung pathologist before selection. Points the paper makes about the study in general: Additional single-cell paired TCR alpha and beta sequencing was considered necessary to confirm, at a functional level, the hypothesis that regional TCRs recognize regional mutations. TCR-seq coverage of tumor T cells was estimated to be only roughly 7.3% for alpha chains and roughly 13% for beta chains. Counts of ubiquitous and regional expanded TCRs were found to correlate with counts of ubiquitous and regional nonsynonymous mutations, respectively. The number of expanded intratumoral alpha and beta TCRs correlated with the tumor nonsynonymous mutation count.

Library method: 5' RACE. The reads were generated on a NextSeq 500. To allow correction of PCR and sequencing errors, the TCR library protocol tagged every TCR cDNA molecule with a unique molecular identifier. The authors' analysis ran thus. Decombinator tools were used for TCR identification, UMI-based error correction and CDR3 extraction. Expanded TCRs were defined as those above a frequency of 2 per 1,000, corresponding to the top 1% of the tumor frequency distribution. Expanded tumor TCRs were classed as regional if statistically deemed absent (corrected P<0.05) from at least one tumor region, otherwise ubiquitous. Each repertoire was subsampled 100 times to 5,000 TCRs, after which Renyi diversity was computed with the R vegan package. CDR3 similarity networks were built from amino acid triplet string-kernel similarity, with CDR3s being connected when pairwise similarity was above 0.82. TCRdb ran its own pipeline on the public reads, namely fastp trimming at Q25 and MiXCR clone calling, and kept in-frame beta chains. When rows share a CDR3 protein, they turn into one entry using the most common DNA and genes. What appears here as the V and J calls and clone size reflects TCRdb's work, not the paper's. The sample yields 5,000 to 7,500 distinct CDR3 sequences; over 12% were counted once. Around 9.3% of the sample rests with the top ten.

V gives up 3 bases and J gives up 3 bases, and the segment between their germline ends measures 8 bases. From the cysteine through the phenylalanine, the CDR3 covers 13 amino acids. Of all the DNA, just the CDR3 is kept, 39 bases in frame from base 1. As a fraction of the sample, this clonotype is medium-sized (0.01 to 0.1%). What antigen it recognizes has not been identified. Base-call qualities are not available, and no considerably larger clone is one nucleotide away. This beta chain turned up in a library designed for alpha chains; as an off-target read, its abundance says little. The receptor chain draws on TRBV12-3 or TRBV12-4 and TRBJ1-1, with the D gene too uncertain to name. The sample consisted of lung tumor tissue, taken at surgery. The sequence was collected from a male donor with early-stage non-small cell lung cancer. The nucleotide sequence reads as follows: TGTGCCAGCAGTTTTAGGGTCTACACTGAAGCTTTCTTT. Its amino acids are CASSFRVYTEAFF.